Detailed here is one T cell receptor beta chain. From germline, CDR1 is SGDLS and CDR2 YYNGEE. The ends were cut back, 0 bases at V and 0 bases at J, with 3 bases in the middle. There are 13 residues in the CDR3. The data stem from a study of blood T cell repertoires in COVID-19. Study in general: COVID-19 samples, acute and convalescent, were from the United States, Italy and Spain.

Per the original methods: The authors estimated nucleated cell counts from reference gene primer amplification. TCRdb's copy holds only in-frame clones and misses some; the assay was immunoSEQ multiplex PCR. V, J and clone size derive from that table, while D and trimming were established from the DNA sequence. The sample lists some 250,000 clones, about 88% occurring once. The sequencing input was peripheral blood. This TCR derives from a man aged 25 to 45 with active or convalescent COVID-19. The chain recombines TRBV9 with TRBJ1-1; D is uncertain. The DNA of the CDR3 is TGTGCCAGCAGCGTAGCCATGAACACTGAAGCTTTCTTT. This gives the protein CASSVAMNTEAFF. The full variable domain, rest sourced from reference TRBV9 and TRBJ1-1, is DSGVTQTPKHLITATGQRVTLRCSPRSGDLSVYWYQQSLDQGLQFLIQYYNGEERAKGNILERFSAQQFPDLHSELNLSSLELGDSALYFCASSVAMNTEAFFGQGTRLTVV.